This TCR beta chain was sequenced in a study of T cells in Graves' hyperthyroidism and ophthalmopathy. The investigators amplified TCR beta CDR3 regions from RNA transcripts. Using the HTBI primer set, a first-round RT-PCR was run on the TCR CDR3. TCRdb reprocessed the multiplex PCR reads via MiXCR and lists one record per CDR3 protein. The sample gives fewer than 450,000 distinct CDR3 sequences, about 18% of which show up once; roughly two fifths is in the top ten. This clonotype came up many times. Its antigen is not identified. Uncontrolled infection, other autoimmune disease, pregnancy or lactation led to exclusion. Study results and limitations: Most thyroid clonotypes expanded above 0.001 appeared in blood too.

This sequence originates from a man aged 18 to 35 with Graves' ophthalmopathy. The sequencing input was blood.

CDR3 sequence reads: CAISDRWQNTEAFF. For the CDR3, the DNA is TGTGCCATCAGTGATCGGTGGCAGAACACTGAAGCTTTCTTT. The chain recombines TRBV10-3 with TRBJ1-1; unclear D gene. Germline values: CDR1 ENHRY, CDR2 SYGVKD. V dropped 3 bases and J dropped 1 base, with 9 bases sitting between them. This CDR3 spans 14 amino acids.